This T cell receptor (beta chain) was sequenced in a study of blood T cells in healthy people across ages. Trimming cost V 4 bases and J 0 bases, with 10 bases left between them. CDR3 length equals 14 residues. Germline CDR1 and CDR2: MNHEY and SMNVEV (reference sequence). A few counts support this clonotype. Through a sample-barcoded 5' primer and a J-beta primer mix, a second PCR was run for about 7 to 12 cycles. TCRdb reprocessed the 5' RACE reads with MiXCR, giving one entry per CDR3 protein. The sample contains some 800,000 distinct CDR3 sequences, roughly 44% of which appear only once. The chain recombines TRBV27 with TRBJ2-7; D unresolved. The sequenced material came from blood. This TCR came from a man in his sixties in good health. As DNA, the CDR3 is TGTGCCAGCAGTTACATTCAGAGCTCCTACGAGCAGTACTTC. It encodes CASSYIQSSYEQYF.